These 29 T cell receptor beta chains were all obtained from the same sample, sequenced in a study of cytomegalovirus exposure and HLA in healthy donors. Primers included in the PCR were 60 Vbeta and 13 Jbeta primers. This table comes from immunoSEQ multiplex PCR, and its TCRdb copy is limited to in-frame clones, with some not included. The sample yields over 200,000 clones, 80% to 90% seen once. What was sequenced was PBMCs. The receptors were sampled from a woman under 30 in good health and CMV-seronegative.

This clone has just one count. CDR3 residues: CASRDPGQGGGYTF. The CDR3 nucleotides are TGTGCCAGCAGAGATCCGGGACAGGGAGGGGGCTACACCTTC. The J gene is TRBJ1-2, the V gene TRBV9, with 9 positions matching TRBD1. This CDR3 spans 14 amino acids. Trimming took 5 bases from V and 8 from J; bases not matched to a gene: 10. Germline V lookup: CDR1 SGDLS, CDR2 YYNGEE.

The CDR3 DNA reads TGTGCCAGCAGCTTAGCAGGGACAGTGAGCGAGCAGTACTTC. Its translation is CASSLAGTVSEQYF. The gene calls are TRBV7-2 and TRBJ2-7; 7 positions match TRBD1. The germline V gene encodes CDR1 SGHTA and CDR2 FQGNSA. V lost 0 bases to trimming and J lost 6 bases; unmatched junction nucleotides: 5. The CDR3 loop spans 14 amino acids.

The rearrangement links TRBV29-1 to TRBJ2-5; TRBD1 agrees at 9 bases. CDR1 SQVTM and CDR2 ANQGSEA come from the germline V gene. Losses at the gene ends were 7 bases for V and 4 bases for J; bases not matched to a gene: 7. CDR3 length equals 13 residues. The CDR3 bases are TGCAGCGGGAGCAGGGGACAGGGAGAGACCCAGTACTTC. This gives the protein CSGSRGQGETQYF.

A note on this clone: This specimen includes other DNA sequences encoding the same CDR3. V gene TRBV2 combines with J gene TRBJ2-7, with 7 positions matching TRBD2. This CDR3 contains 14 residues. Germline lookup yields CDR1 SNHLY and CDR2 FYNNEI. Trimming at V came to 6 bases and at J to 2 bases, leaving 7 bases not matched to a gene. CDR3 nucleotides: TGTGCCAGCAGCTTTGGACTAGGTGCCTACGAGCAGTACTTC. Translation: CASSFGLGAYEQYF. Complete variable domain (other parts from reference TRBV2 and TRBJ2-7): EPEVTQTPSHQVTQMGQEVILRCVPISNHLYFYWYRQILGQKVEFLVSFYNNEISEKSEIFDDQFSVERPDGSNFTLKIRSTKLEDSAMYFCASSFGLGAYEQYFGPGTRLTVT.

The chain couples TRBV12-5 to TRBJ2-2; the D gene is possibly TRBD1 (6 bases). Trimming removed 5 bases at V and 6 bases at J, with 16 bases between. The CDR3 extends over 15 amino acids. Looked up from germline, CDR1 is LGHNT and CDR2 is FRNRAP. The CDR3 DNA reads TGTGCTAGTGGTGAGGACAGATTGGGGTCCGGGGAGCTGTTTTTT. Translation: CASGEDRLGSGELFF.

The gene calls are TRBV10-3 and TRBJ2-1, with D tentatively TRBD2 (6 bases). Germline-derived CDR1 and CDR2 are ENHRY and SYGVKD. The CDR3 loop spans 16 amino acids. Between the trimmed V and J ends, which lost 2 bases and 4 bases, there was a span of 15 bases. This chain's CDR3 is CAISERASENYNEQFF. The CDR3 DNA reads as TGTGCCATCAGTGAGAGGGCTAGCGAAAATTACAATGAGCAGTTCTTC.

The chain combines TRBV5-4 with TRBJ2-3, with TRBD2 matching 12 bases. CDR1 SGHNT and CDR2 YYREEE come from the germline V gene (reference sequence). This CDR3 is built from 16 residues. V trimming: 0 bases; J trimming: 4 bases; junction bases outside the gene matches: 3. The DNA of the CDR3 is TGTGCCAGCAGCTTGGCTTCTAGCGGGGGGGCAGATACGCAGTATTTT. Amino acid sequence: CASSLASSGGADTQYF.

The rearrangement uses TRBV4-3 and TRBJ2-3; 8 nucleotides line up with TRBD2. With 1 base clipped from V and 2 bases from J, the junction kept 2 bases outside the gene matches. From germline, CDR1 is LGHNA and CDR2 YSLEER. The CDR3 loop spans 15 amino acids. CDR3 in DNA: TGCGCCAGCAGCCAAGTAGCGGGGCTCACAGATACGCAGTATTTT. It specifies CASSQVAGLTDTQYF.

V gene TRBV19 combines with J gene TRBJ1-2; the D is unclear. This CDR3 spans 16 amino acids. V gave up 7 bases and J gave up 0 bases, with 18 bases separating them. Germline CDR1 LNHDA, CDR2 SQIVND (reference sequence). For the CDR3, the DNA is TGTGCCAGTAATATTATACGCCGGTCTTCTAACTATGGCTACACCTTC. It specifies CASNIIRRSSNYGYTF.

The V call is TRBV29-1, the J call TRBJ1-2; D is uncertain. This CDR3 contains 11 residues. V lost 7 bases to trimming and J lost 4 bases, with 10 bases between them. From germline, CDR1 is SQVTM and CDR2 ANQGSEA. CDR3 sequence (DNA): TGCAGCGCCCGAAGCTTCTATGGCTACACCTTC. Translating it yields CSARSFYGYTF.

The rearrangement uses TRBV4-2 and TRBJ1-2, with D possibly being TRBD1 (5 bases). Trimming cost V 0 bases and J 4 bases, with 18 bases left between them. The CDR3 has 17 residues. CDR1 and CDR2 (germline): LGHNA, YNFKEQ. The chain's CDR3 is CASSQDLMDLQGYGYTF. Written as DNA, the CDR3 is TGTGCCAGCAGCCAAGATCTAATGGACCTCCAGGGCTATGGCTACACCTTC.

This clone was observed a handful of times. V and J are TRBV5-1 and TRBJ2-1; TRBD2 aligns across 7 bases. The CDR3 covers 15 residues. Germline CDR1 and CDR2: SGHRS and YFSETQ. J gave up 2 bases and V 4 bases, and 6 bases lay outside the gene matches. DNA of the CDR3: TGCGCCAGCAGCGGGGAGGGGATAGCCTACAATGAGCAGTTCTTC. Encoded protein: CASSGEGIAYNEQFF.

This CDR3 reads CAISAGAGEGYEQYF. The CDR3 DNA reads as TGTGCCATCAGTGCGGGGGCAGGGGAGGGGTACGAGCAGTACTTC. This sequence joins TRBV10-3 and TRBJ2-7, with D perhaps matching TRBD2 (7 bases). Trimming took off 4 bases at V and 4 bases at J, with 17 bases between the two ends. Germline V gene sequence: CDR1 ENHRY, CDR2 SYGVKD. This CDR3 is 15 amino acids long.

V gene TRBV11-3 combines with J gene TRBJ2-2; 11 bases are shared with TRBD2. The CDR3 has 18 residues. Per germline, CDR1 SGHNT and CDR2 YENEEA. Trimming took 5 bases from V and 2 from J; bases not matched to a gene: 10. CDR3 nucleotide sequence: TGTGCCAGCAGCCATACCGGGACTAGCGGAATTAACACCGGGGAGCTGTTTTTT. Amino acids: CASSHTGTSGINTGELFF.

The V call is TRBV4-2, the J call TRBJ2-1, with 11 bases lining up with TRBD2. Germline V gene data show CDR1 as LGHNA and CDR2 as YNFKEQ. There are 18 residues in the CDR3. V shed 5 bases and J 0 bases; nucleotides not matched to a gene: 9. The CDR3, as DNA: TGTGCCAGCAGCAAGACTCTAGCGGGGGGTAGCTCCTACAATGAGCAGTTCTTC. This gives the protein CASSKTLAGGSSYNEQFF.

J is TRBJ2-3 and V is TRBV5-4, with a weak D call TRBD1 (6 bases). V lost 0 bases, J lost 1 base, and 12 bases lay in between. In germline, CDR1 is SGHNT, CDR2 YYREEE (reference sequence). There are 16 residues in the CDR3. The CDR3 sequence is CASSLGKRQGTDTQYF. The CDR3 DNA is TGTGCCAGCAGCTTGGGAAAGAGACAGGGCACAGATACGCAGTATTTT.

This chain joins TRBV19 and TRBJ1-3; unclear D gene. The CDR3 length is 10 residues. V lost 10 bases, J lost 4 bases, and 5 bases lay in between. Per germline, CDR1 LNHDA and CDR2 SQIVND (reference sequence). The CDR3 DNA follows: TGTGCCACCGTAGGAAACACCATATATTTT. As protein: CATVGNTIYF.

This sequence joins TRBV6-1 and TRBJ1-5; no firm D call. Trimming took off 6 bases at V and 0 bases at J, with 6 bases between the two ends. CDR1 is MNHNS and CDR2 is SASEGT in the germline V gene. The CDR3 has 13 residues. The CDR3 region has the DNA TGTGCCAGCAGAACCAGTAGCAATCAGCCCCAGCATTTT. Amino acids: CASRTSSNQPQHF.

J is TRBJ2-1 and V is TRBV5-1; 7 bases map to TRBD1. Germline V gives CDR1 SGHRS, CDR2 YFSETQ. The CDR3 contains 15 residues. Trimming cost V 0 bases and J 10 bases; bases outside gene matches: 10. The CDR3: CASSLVSGGKWEQFF. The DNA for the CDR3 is TGCGCCAGCAGCTTGGTATCAGGGGGAAAGTGGGAGCAGTTCTTC.

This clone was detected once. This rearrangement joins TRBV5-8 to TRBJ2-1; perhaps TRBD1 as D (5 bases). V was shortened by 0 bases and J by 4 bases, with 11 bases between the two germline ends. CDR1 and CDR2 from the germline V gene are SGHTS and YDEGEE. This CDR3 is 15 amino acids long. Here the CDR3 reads CASSLVRANYNEQFF. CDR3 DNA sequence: TGTGCCAGCAGCTTGGTCAGGGCAAATTACAATGAGCAGTTCTTC. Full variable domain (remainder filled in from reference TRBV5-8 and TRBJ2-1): EAGVTQSPTHLIKTRGQQATLRCSPISGHTSVYWYQQALGLGLQFLLWYDEGEERNRGNFPPRFSGRQFPNYSSELNVNALELEDSALYLCASSLVRANYNEQFFGPGTRLTVL.

The DNA for the CDR3 is TGTGCCAGCAGCGAAATACAGGGAGATGAGCAGTTCTTC. It codes for CASSEIQGDEQFF. V and J are TRBV5-8 and TRBJ2-1; D is perhaps TRBD1 (6 bases). Trimming removed 4 bases from V and 8 bases from J, with 13 bases in between. This CDR3 region has 13 residues. The germline gives CDR1 SGHTS, CDR2 YDEGEE. The full variable domain, with the rest looked up from reference TRBV5-8 and TRBJ2-1, is EAGVTQSPTHLIKTRGQQATLRCSPISGHTSVYWYQQALGLGLQFLLWYDEGEERNRGNFPPRFSGRQFPNYSSELNVNALELEDSALYLCASSEIQGDEQFFGPGTRLTVL.

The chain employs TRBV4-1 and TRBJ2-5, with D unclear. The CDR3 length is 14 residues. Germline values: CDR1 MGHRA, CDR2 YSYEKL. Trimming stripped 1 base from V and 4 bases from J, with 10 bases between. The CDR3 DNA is TGCGCCAGCAGCCAAGTCGTACTCGGAGAGACCCAGTACTTC. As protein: CASSQVVLGETQYF.

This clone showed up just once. CDR3 protein: CASSQDLALVQFF. In DNA form, the CDR3 reads TGCGCCAGCAGCCAAGACCTAGCCCTCGTGCAGTTCTTC. V usage is TRBV4-3 and J usage is TRBJ2-1, with TRBD2 as a possible D gene (5 bases). CDR3 length equals 13 residues. V lost 0 bases to trimming and J lost 12 bases, with 12 bases between them. Germline lookup yields CDR1 LGHNA and CDR2 YSLEER.

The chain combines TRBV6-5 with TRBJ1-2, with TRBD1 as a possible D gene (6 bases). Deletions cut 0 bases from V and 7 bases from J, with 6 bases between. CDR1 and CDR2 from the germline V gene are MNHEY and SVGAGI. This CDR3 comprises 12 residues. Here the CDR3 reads CASSYSRGGYTF. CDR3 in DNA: TGTGCCAGCAGTTACTCCAGGGGTGGCTACACCTTC.

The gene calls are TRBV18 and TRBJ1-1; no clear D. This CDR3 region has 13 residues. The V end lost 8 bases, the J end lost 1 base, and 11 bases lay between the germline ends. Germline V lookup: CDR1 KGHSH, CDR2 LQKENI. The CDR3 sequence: CASATTRNTEAFF. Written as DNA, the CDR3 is TGTGCCAGCGCCACAACCCGGAACACTGAAGCTTTCTTT.

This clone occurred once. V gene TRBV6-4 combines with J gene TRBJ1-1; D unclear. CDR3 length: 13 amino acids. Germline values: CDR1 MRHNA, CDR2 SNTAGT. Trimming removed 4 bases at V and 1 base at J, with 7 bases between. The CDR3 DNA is TGTGCCAGCAGTGGGCCCGAGAACACTGAAGCTTTCTTT. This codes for CASSGPENTEAFF.

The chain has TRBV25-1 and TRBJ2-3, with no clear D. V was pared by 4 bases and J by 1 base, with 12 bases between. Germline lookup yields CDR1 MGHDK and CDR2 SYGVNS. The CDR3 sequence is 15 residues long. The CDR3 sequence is CASSASSARTDTQYF. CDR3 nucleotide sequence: TGTGCCAGCAGTGCCTCCTCCGCGCGCACAGATACGCAGTATTTT.

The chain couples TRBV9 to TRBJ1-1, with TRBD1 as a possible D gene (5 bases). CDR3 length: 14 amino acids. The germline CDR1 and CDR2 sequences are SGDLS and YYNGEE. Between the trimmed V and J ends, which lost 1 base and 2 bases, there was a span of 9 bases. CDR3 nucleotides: TGTGCCAGCAGCGTAACGACAGCTAACACTGAAGCTTTCTTT. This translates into CASSVTTANTEAFF.

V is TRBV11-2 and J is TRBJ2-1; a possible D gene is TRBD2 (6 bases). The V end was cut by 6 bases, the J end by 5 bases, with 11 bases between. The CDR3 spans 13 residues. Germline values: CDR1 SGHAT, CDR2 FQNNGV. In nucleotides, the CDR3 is TGTGCCAGCAGTGGGGGGACCGACAATGAGCAGTTCTTC. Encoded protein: CASSGGTDNEQFF.